The rows below give T cell receptor beta chains drawn from one sample of a study of cytomegalovirus exposure and HLA in healthy donors. Measured with immunoSEQ multiplex PCR; TCRdb has only the in-frame clones, and not every one. The repertoire consists of some 140,000 clones, with 85% to 90% occurring once and the leading ten covering less than 3.5%. What was sequenced was PBMCs. The receptor source for this set is a man between 18 and 35 years old in good health and CMV-seronegative. CDR3s leave out the opening cysteine and the closing phenylalanine or tryptophan.

CDR3 protein: ASSLSPEANEQF
J gene: TRBJ2-1
V gene: TRBV27
CDR3 length: 12

CDR3 protein: ATSREQGLAYEQY
J gene: TRBJ2-7
V gene: TRBV15
CDR3 length: 13

CDR3 protein: ASSSSQTGANVLT
J gene: TRBJ2-6
V gene: TRBV19
CDR3 length: 13

CDR3 protein: ASSLVAGTYNEQF
J gene: TRBJ2-1
V gene: TRBV5-1
CDR3 length: 13

CDR3 protein: ATSRGDKIAGTQF
J gene: TRBJ2-1
V gene: TRBV15
CDR3 length: 13

CDR3 protein: ASSPLDRNTGELF
J gene: TRBJ2-2
V gene: TRBV18
CDR3 length: 13

CDR3 protein: ASSATTPGTGSGNEQF
J gene: TRBJ2-1
V gene: TRBV11-3
CDR3 length: 16

CDR3 protein: ASSEREAEKLF
J gene: TRBJ1-4
V gene: TRBV6-1
CDR3 length: 11

CDR3 protein: ASSSTGKGFYEQY
J gene: TRBJ2-7
V gene: TRBV7-9
CDR3 length: 13

CDR3 protein: ASSSLGGASTDTQY
J gene: TRBJ2-3
V gene: TRBV7-9
CDR3 length: 14

CDR3 protein: ASSRMEGGDLGIQY
J gene: TRBJ2-4
V gene: TRBV2
CDR3 length: 14

CDR3 protein: ASSEQTGRGEAF
J gene: TRBJ1-1
V gene: TRBV2
CDR3 length: 12

CDR3 protein: ASSEGGELVNQPQH
J gene: TRBJ1-5
V gene: TRBV2
CDR3 length: 14

CDR3 protein: ASTFRDRGVRDYGYT
J gene: TRBJ1-2
V gene: TRBV2
CDR3 length: 15

CDR3 protein: ASSGQAGGELF
J gene: TRBJ2-2
V gene: TRBV19
CDR3 length: 11

CDR3 protein: ASSISVFDGQRYGYT
J gene: TRBJ1-2
V gene: TRBV19
CDR3 length: 15

CDR3 protein: ASSLPGTSGPNEQF
J gene: TRBJ2-1
V gene: TRBV5-1
CDR3 length: 14

CDR3 protein: ASLDRGGPMGTQY
J gene: TRBJ2-3
V gene: TRBV6-1
CDR3 length: 13

CDR3 protein: ASSQTETYNEQF
J gene: TRBJ2-1
V gene: TRBV6-5
CDR3 length: 12

CDR3 protein: ASSSQVRQETQY
J gene: TRBJ2-5
V gene: TRBV2
CDR3 length: 12

CDR3 protein: ASSLLPRLNTEAF
J gene: TRBJ1-1
V gene: TRBV27
CDR3 length: 13

CDR3 protein: ASSHPDRPSGI
J gene: TRBJ1-1
V gene: TRBV4-1
CDR3 length: 11

CDR3 protein: ATSAGVPYNEQF
J gene: TRBJ2-1
V gene: TRBV15
CDR3 length: 12

CDR3 protein: ASSWTGLAGHNEQF
J gene: TRBJ2-1
V gene: TRBV5-6
CDR3 length: 14

CDR3 protein: ASSLAGGGTKNIQY
J gene: TRBJ2-4
V gene: TRBV28
CDR3 length: 14

CDR3 protein: ASMGGRNQPQH
J gene: TRBJ1-5
V gene: TRBV2
CDR3 length: 11

CDR3 protein: ASRGLAGVGETQY
J gene: TRBJ2-5
V gene: TRBV10-2
CDR3 length: 13

CDR3 protein: ASSLSSGRSIDEQF
J gene: TRBJ2-1
V gene: TRBV28
CDR3 length: 14

CDR3 protein: ASSSQNYGYT
J gene: TRBJ1-2
V gene: TRBV28
CDR3 length: 10

CDR3 protein: ASSLVGQPQH
J gene: TRBJ1-5
V gene: TRBV28
CDR3 length: 10

CDR3 protein: ASSVTSGGHTIY
J gene: TRBJ1-3
V gene: TRBV7-8
CDR3 length: 12

CDR3 protein: ASSLSRGTRSYEQY
J gene: TRBJ2-7
V gene: TRBV27
CDR3 length: 14

CDR3 protein: ASSPANIFGNEQY
J gene: TRBJ2-7
V gene: TRBV4-1
CDR3 length: 13

CDR3 protein: ASSHPSNWATVYEQY
J gene: TRBJ2-7
V gene: TRBV28
CDR3 length: 15

CDR3 protein: ASSVYTAYEQY
J gene: TRBJ2-7
V gene: TRBV14
CDR3 length: 11

CDR3 protein: ASSPVDSAYGYT
J gene: TRBJ1-2
V gene: TRBV18
CDR3 length: 12

CDR3 protein: ASSLGQGAITGELF
J gene: TRBJ2-2
V gene: TRBV7-2
CDR3 length: 14

CDR3 protein: ASSGIREQGNSPLH
J gene: TRBJ1-6
V gene: TRBV6-1
CDR3 length: 14

CDR3 protein: ASSTGRGRETQY
J gene: TRBJ2-5
V gene: TRBV19
CDR3 length: 12

CDR3 protein: ASRPTGGGREKLF
J gene: TRBJ1-4
V gene: TRBV7-9
CDR3 length: 13